A selection of T cell receptor beta chains follows, all from one sample in a study of shared T cell receptors in the human thymus. Produced via immunoSEQ multiplex PCR; TCRdb's table is partial and in-frame only. The sample includes roughly 500,000 clones, 75% to 85% of them seen just once. Another study also made use of these data, one on human thymus T cells.

The sample taken for sequencing was thymocytes. The receptors stem from a boy younger than two with a congenital heart defect. Both conserved end residues are part of each CDR3. D genes are given only for firm matches. Clone size is given for some rows only: seen once, a few or many times, or a class if the clone is expanded.

V	size	D	J	CDR3	DNA
TRBV6-1	.	TRBD1	TRBJ2-7	CASSGLDRVYEQYF	TGTGCCAGCAGTGGACTCGACAGGGTCTACGAGCAGTACTTC
TRBV29-1	.	TRBD1	TRBJ2-3	CSVKPGQETDTQYF	TGCAGCGTGAAGCCGGGACAGGAAACAGATACGCAGTATTTT
TRBV6-5	.	.	TRBJ2-1	CASSYGACEQFF	TGTGCCAGCAGTTACGGGGCTTGTGAGCAGTTCTTC
TRBV2	.	.	TRBJ1-4	CASSAVQVNREKLFF	TGTGCCAGCAGTGCTGTGCAGGTTAATAGAGAAAAACTGTTTTTT
TRBV5-4	.	TRBD2	TRBJ2-7	CASSYIGPSGGLALGEQYF	TGTGCCAGCAGCTACATCGGACCTTCAGGGGGACTAGCTCTAGGCGAGCAGTACTTC
TRBV27	once	.	TRBJ2-6	CASSSHNAPVSGANVLTF	TGTGCCAGCAGTTCCCATAACGCCCCAGTCTCTGGGGCCAACGTCCTGACTTTC
TRBV6-5	few	.	TRBJ2-5	CASRPRSGAGETQYF	TGTGCCAGCAGACCGAGAAGTGGGGCCGGGGAGACCCAGTACTTC
TRBV5-6	.	.	TRBJ2-5	CASSLYLAGRTETQYF	TGTGCCAGCAGCTTGTACTTGGCAGGGCGGACCGAGACCCAGTACTTC
TRBV27	.	TRBD2	TRBJ2-1	CASSPGWVAGTYNEQFF	TGTGCCAGCAGCCCCGGATGGGTAGCGGGGACCTACAATGAGCAGTTCTTC
TRBV30	.	TRBD2	TRBJ2-4	CAWSARGGLAGAVAKNIQYF	TGTGCCTGGAGTGCCCGCGGGGGGTTAGCGGGAGCCGTAGCCAAAAACATTCAGTACTTC
TRBV27	few	TRBD2	TRBJ2-2	CASSSQQREGYTGELFF	TGTGCCAGCAGTTCCCAGCAGCGGGAGGGGTACACCGGGGAGCTGTTTTTT
TRBV4-3	once	.	TRBJ2-3	CASSQGRGPTDTQYF	TGCGCCAGCAGCCAAGGTAGGGGCCCCACAGATACGCAGTATTTT
TRBV5-3	.	.	TRBJ1-2	CARSPRQFEGYTF	TGTGCCAGAAGCCCCCGACAGTTCGAGGGCTACACCTTC
TRBV6-5	.	TRBD1	TRBJ2-1	CASSWGQGNEQFF	TGTGCCAGCAGTTGGGGACAGGGCAATGAGCAGTTCTTC
TRBV4-2	few	.	TRBJ1-4	CASSQPPSATNEKLFF	TGTGCCAGCAGCCAACCCCCTTCCGCAACTAATGAAAAACTGTTTTTT
TRBV7-9	.	.	TRBJ2-1	CASSLGDWPYNEQFF	TGTGCCAGCAGCTTAGGGGACTGGCCCTACAATGAGCAGTTCTTC
TRBV5-1	few	TRBD1	TRBJ1-2	CASSLGDRGGSYGYTF	TGCGCCAGCAGCTTGGGCGACAGGGGCGGTAGCTATGGCTACACCTTC
TRBV30	.	TRBD1	TRBJ2-2	CAWRGGQGVMSNTGELFF	TGTGCCTGGAGGGGGGGACAGGGGGTAATGTCGAACACCGGGGAGCTGTTTTTT
TRBV29-1	.	TRBD2	TRBJ2-3	CSVGLAGLTDTQYF	TGCAGCGTGGGACTAGCGGGGCTCACAGATACGCAGTATTTT
TRBV28	.	TRBD1	TRBJ2-7	CASSLVTGITYEQYF	TGTGCCAGCAGTTTAGTGACAGGGATTACCTACGAGCAGTACTTC
TRBV7-9	once	TRBD1	TRBJ2-3	CASSSRTGAAHDTQYF	TGTGCCAGCAGCTCCCGGACAGGGGCCGCTCACGATACGCAGTATTTT
TRBV10-3	.	.	TRBJ2-7	CAISGRDDEQYF	TGTGCCATCAGTGGGCGGGATGACGAGCAGTACTTC
TRBV13	once	.	TRBJ2-7	CASSLNGAPSYEQYF	TGTGCCAGCAGCTTAAATGGGGCCCCCTCCTACGAGCAGTACTTC
TRBV6-1	.	TRBD1	TRBJ1-4	CASSEGQGNEKLFF	TGTGCCAGCAGTGAAGGACAGGGTAATGAAAAACTGTTTTTT
TRBV10-3	few	.	TRBJ2-7	CAISEGQGDLRNEQYF	TGTGCCATCAGTGAGGGGCAGGGCGACCTTCGGAACGAGCAGTACTTC
TRBV6-5	.	.	TRBJ2-7	CASRERTEQYF	TGTGCCAGCAGAGAGCGAACCGAGCAGTACTTC
TRBV11-2	.	.	TRBJ2-2	CASSLVKGELFF	TGTGCCAGCAGCTTAGTAAAAGGGGAGCTGTTTTTT
TRBV2	.	.	TRBJ2-5	CASSKDSGHQETQYF	TGTGCCAGCTCTAAGGACTCGGGCCACCAAGAGACCCAGTACTTC
TRBV12-5	.	.	TRBJ1-2	CASGSPLGQRNYGYTF	TGTGCTAGTGGTTCCCCATTGGGACAACGTAACTATGGCTACACCTTC
TRBV7-2	.	.	TRBJ1-2	CASTINAGGSYGYTF	TGTGCCAGCACCATAAATGCGGGGGGTAGCTATGGCTACACCTTC